Reported below is one T cell receptor (beta chain). The table lists this clone with a count of one. No cognate antigen has been identified for it. Base qualities are not recorded, but no much larger clone differs from it by a single base. The cohort was made up of hundreds of healthy bone marrow donors. At the time of sampling, all cohort members were nominally healthy, though unrecorded immune exposures were likely present. The donor tested CMV seropositive, placing the donor among the 289 seropositive members of the cohort. Each donor provided a peripheral blood sample, and peripheral blood mononuclear cells were used for TCR beta sequencing. Genomic DNA was extracted from the blood cell samples with the Qiagen DNeasy Blood Extraction Kit. These data originate in a study of cytomegalovirus exposure and HLA in healthy donors (TCRdb year 2017). As for the study more broadly: An earlier analysis of approximately 640 of the donors reported 250 to 300 Gb of sequence data and 117 million unique TCR beta sequences from about 200 million T cells. An early release covering more than 500 HLA-typed donors comprised roughly 300 gigabases of sequencing data and roughly 86 million unique TCR sequences. An earlier analysis of about 600 of the donors used high-throughput TCR beta sequencing to judge whether each TCR beta V gene segment behaved as functional or pseudogenic. To predict cytomegalovirus infection status, the study combined high-throughput TCR immunosequencing, statistical association of individual TCRs with disease status, and machine learning. Across approximately 400 genotyped donors of the cohort, an average of about 200,000 unique TCR beta nucleotide sequences per donor were sequenced, and roughly 17% of those sequences were non-productive. The T cell repertoires of several hundred subjects were profiled by immunosequencing and related to cytomegalovirus serostatus. All discovery cohort repertoires had been generated using a single sequencing platform. The genetic ancestry cluster associated with self-reported Caucasian donors included about four fifths of the roughly 400 genotyped donors. Typing coverage varied by locus: roughly 629-640 donors for A, B, C, DRB1 and DQB1; around 560 for DQA1; nearly 610 for DPA1; some 470 for DPB1. Because of strong linkage in the cohort, five DR-DQ haplotypes were treated as single units for association and clustering. Genome-wide SNP genotypes for about 60% of the roughly 670 donors were used in a later genetic analysis, which treated that subset as a discovery cohort. Class I and class II HLA loci were covered by the typing at four-digit resolution. A later analysis re-examined previously published TCR beta repertoires from just over 650 donors and added high-resolution HLA genotyping to investigate patterns of TCR occurrence. A separate validation cohort of 100 to 150 different subjects was used in addition to the roughly 700-subject first cohort. Donor age, sex, ethnicity and CMV serostatus were collected together with the repertoire data. The later analysis used no new phenotypic data to find candidate immune exposures, relying instead on TCR beta sequences and their occurrence across donors. The study aimed to test whether cataloging public T cell receptors could reveal signatures of past pathogen exposure.

Libraries were prepared through the immunoSEQ multiplex PCR assay. The multiplex PCR relied on a mix of 60 forward primers for TCR Vbeta segments and 13 reverse primers for TCR Jbeta segments. A multiplex PCR assay on genomic DNA amplified the CDR3 region of rearranged TCR beta genes. Amplified TCR beta libraries were sequenced as 87-base-pair reads on the Illumina HiSeq System. Turning to the authors' computational methods: A later analysis tallied 75 million to 95 million unique TCR beta chains across the 640 or so repertoires, and around 9.9 million of those chains were shared by two or more donors. To remove PCR and sequencing errors, raw reads were error-corrected and collapsed into unique sequences using a nearest-neighbor algorithm that merged closely related sequences. CDR3 sequences were aligned to IMGT reference sequences to assign V, D and J gene segments. Each retained sequence needed at least a six-nucleotide match to both a V gene segment and a J gene segment. A rearrangement counted as productive if the CDR3 had no stop codons and remained in frame with V and J, and every other rearrangement counted as non-productive. Following IMGT convention, CDR3 was defined as the stretch from the second conserved V-encoded cysteine to the conserved J-encoded phenylalanine. The earlier analysis of 550 to 650 of the donors excluded any sequence lacking an unambiguous match to a single V gene segment. In an earlier analysis of about 590 of the donors, a V segment was called functional when productive rearrangements were above 56.7%, and segregating when the standard deviation between donors exceeded 5%. A statistical classification framework was developed to diagnose cytomegalovirus status using the catalog of TCR beta chain sequences. In a later analysis, V and J genes were assigned by comparing TCR nucleotide sequences against IMGT/GENE-DB human TR gene sequences. Using the TCRdist pipeline, a later analysis assigned CDR3 sequences along with most-parsimonious VDJ recombination scenarios. In a later analysis, every TCR beta chain was defined by the combination of its CDR3 amino acid sequence and its V-gene family, and reads without a unique V-gene family were dropped. In a later analysis, around 600 highly shared, low-generation-probability nucleotide sequences were removed to address suspected cross-contamination and a sequencing artifact. In a later analysis, a clonal expansion index for each public chain was calculated from normalized within-repertoire ranks of inferred template counts. In a later analysis, generation probabilities were computed using a VDJ recombination model fitted to out-of-frame rearrangements, and the results were checked against IGoR. In a later analysis, hypergeometric tests were used to score TCR-TCR, TCR-HLA and TCR-CMV co-occurrence, with a repertoire-size bias correction applied to TCR pairs. A later analysis estimated false discovery rates by permuting HLA or CMV assignments 20 times. A later analysis grouped co-occurring TCRs with DBSCAN, adding TCRdist sequence similarity when clustering within HLA-allele-positive subsets. Repertoires with fewer than 30,000 or more than 120,000 public chains were left out of co-occurrence clustering, as were five repertoires with anomalous nucleotide sharing. TCRdb mirrors the immuneACCESS table, restricted to in-frame sequences. Some clones are absent from its copies; in checked studies, under half trace to an unresolved V gene, and the reason for the others is unknown. Clone size and the V and J calls come from that table; the DNA yielded D and trimming. The sample includes roughly 190,000 clones, with roughly 77% observed a single time. Clones ranked in the top ten supply more than 3% of the sample.

V is cut by 8 bases and J by 8 bases, and the space between the germline ends is 9 bases. From the germline V gene, CDR1 is MNHNS and CDR2 is SASEGT. The CDR3 contains 10 residues, cysteine and phenylalanine counted. The retained sequence is limited to the CDR3, 30 bases, with the frame set at the first base. What the study reported, not specific to this receptor: Because the 87-base-pair reads could not distinguish some IMGT-functional V segments, including TRBV6-2 and TRBV6-3, those segments were excluded. The study gave a list of 150 to 200 TCR beta chains associated with cytomegalovirus. In vitro tests confirmed that a few of the cytomegalovirus-associated TCR beta chains recognize cytomegalovirus antigens. It was suggested by the authors that the approach could potentially be generalized to other disease states and immunological phenotypes. At a false discovery rate of 0.05, a later analysis linked some 17,000 TCR beta sequences to specific HLA alleles. The earlier analysis of fewer than 750 of the donors excluded fewer than 20 rarely observed V segments, including chromosome 9 orphons, because counts were too low. The classifier was reported to diagnose cytomegalovirus status with high specificity and sensitivity in both the original cohort and the validation cohort. An earlier analysis of around 540 of the donors showed that most TCR beta V segments appeared in productive rearrangements either about 87% or about 30% of the time, which broadly matched IMGT annotations. Because some donors lacked HLA typing at each locus, the association tests relied only on the typed subset. A further reported finding was that TCR beta sequences accurately predicted the HLA-A and HLA-B alleles for most subjects in the first cohort. An association between a missense DCLRE1C variant and V-gene and J-gene trimming of TCR beta chains was found in a later genetic analysis and replicated in an independent cohort. In a later genetic analysis, fewer N-insertions in productive TCRs were reported among donors in an Asian-associated ancestry cluster than the roughly 640-donor mean. In a later analysis, several top co-occurrence clusters were reported to appear linked to parvovirus B19, influenza, CMV and Epstein-Barr virus. The sequencing pipeline was judged likely to have produced a cluster of highly shared sequence variants as a technical artifact. According to a later analysis, TCR association rates differed among HLA loci, with DRB1 alleles showing the most associated TCRs and HLA-C alleles showing the fewest. Assigning TCR associations to individual alleles was difficult when HLA alleles, especially DR and DQ, strongly co-occurred. Linkage disequilibrium might explain the correlated functional status among segregating V segments, but an unknown experimental factor could not be ruled out. In a later analysis, most CMV-associated TCR beta chains were found to appear HLA-restricted, with HLA associations seemingly driven largely by CMV exposure. Presence/absence analyses assumed roughly uniform sequencing depth across donors, an assumption that may not hold. Across donors, most TCR sequences were observed very rarely, whereas some public TCRs were present in many individuals. The only immune exposure information available for the cohort was CMV serostatus. Only TCR beta chains were sequenced in this cohort, and the absence of alpha or paired-chain data limited detectable features. A later analysis found that HLA-associated TCR beta chains were more clonally expanded and had lower generation probabilities than equally common non-associated chains.

This TCR came from a man between 35 and 55 years old in good health and CMV-seropositive. Sequenced sample: PBMCs. This sequence uses TRBV6-1 and TRBJ1-2; the D gene lacks a confident call. The DNA is as follows: TGTGCCAGCTTCCATCGGGGCTACACCTTC. Translation gives CASFHRGYTF.